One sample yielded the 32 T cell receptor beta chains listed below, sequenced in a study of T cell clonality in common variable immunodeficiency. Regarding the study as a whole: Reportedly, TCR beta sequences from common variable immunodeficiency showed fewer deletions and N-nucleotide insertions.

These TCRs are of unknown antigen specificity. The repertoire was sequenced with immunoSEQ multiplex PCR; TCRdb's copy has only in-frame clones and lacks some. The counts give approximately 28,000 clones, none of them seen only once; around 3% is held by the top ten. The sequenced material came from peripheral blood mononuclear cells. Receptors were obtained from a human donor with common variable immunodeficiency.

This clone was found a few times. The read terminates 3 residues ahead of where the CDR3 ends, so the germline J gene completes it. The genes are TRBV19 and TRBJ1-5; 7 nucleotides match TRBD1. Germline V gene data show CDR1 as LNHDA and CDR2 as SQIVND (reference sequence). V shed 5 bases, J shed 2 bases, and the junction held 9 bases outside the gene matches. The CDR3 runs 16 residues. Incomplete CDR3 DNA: TGTGCCAGTAGTCGATTCCTTGGACAGGGCAATCAGCCC. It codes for CASSRFLGQGNQP. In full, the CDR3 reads CASSRFLGQGNQPQHF.

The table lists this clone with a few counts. The part of the CDR3 DNA that was read is TGCAGTGCTAGAGATCTCGGGGGGAAGGACACTGAA. Its translation: CSARDLGGKDTE. The full CDR3 reads CSARDLGGKDTEAFF. The chain recombines TRBV20-1 with TRBJ1-1; maybe TRBD1 (5 bases). Coverage ceases 3 residues before the CDR3 finishes, and the germline J gene fills in the end. The CDR3 spans 15 residues. Germline V CDR1 and CDR2: DFQATT, SNEGSKA (reference sequence). V was pared by 0 bases and J by 3 bases, with 14 bases between.

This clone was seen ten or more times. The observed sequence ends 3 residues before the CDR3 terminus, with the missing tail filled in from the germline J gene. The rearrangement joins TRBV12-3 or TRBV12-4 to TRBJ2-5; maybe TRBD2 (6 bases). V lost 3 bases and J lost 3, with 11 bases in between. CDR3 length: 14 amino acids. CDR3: CASSFDGGKETQYF. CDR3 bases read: TGTGCCAGCAGTTTTGATGGCGGGAAAGAGACC.

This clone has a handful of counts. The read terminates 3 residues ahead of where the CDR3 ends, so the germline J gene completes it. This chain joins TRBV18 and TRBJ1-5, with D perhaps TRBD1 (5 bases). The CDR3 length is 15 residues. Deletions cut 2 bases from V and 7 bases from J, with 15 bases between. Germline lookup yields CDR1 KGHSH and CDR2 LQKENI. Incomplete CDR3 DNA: TGTGCCAGCTCACCAAGCCAGGGTGTGACGCAGCCC. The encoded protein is CASSPSQGVTQP. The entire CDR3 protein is CASSPSQGVTQPQHF.

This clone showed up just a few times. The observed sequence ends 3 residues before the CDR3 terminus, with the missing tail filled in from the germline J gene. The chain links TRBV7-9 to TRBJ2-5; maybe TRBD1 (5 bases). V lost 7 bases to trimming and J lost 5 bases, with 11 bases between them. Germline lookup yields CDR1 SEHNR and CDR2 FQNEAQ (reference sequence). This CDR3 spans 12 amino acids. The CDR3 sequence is CASNRGPETQYF. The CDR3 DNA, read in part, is TGTGCCAGCAATAGGGGTCCGGAGACC. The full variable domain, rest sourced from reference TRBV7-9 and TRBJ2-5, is DTGVSQNPRHKITKRGQNVTFRCDPISEHNRLYWYRQTLGQGPEFLTYFQNEAQLEKSRLLSDRFSAERPKGSFSTLEIQRTEQGDSAMYLCASNRGPETQYFGPGTRLLVL.

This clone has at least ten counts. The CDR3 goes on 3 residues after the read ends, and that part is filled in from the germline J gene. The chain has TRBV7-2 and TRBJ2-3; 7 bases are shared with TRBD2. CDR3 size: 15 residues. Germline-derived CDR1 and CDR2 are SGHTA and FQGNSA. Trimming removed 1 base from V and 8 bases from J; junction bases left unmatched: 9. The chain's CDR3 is CASSLVWRGGSTQYF. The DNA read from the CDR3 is TGTGCCAGCAGCTTAGTTTGGAGGGGAGGGTCTACG.

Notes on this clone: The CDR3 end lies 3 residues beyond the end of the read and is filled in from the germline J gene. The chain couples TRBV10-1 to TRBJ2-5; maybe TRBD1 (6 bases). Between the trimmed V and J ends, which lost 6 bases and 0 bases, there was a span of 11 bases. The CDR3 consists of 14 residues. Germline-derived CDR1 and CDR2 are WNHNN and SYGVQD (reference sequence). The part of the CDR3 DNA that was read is TGCGCCAGCAGCCGAGACAGGTACCAAGAGACC. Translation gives CASSRDRYQET. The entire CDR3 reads CASSRDRYQETQYF.

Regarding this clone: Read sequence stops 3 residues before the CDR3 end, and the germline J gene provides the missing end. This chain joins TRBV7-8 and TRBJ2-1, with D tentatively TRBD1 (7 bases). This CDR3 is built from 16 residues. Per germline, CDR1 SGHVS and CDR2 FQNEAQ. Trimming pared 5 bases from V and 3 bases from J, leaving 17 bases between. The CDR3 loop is CASSPHRGGGYNEQFF. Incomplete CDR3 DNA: TGTGCCAGCAGCCCGCACAGGGGAGGAGGCTACAATGAG.

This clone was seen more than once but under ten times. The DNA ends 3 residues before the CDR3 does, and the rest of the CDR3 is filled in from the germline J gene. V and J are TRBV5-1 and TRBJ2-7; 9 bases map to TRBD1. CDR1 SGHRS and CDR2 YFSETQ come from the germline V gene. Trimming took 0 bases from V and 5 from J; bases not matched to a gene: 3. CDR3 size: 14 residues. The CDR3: CASSLVGQGHEQYF. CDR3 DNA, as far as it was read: TGCGCCAGCAGCTTGGTGGGACAGGGCCACGAG. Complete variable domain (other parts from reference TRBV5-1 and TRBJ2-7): KAGVTQTPRYLIKTRGQQVTLSCSPISGHRSVSWYQQTPGQGLQFLFEYFSETQRNKGNFPGRFSGRQFSNSRSEMNVSTLELGDSALYLCASSLVGQGHEQYFGPGTRLTVT.

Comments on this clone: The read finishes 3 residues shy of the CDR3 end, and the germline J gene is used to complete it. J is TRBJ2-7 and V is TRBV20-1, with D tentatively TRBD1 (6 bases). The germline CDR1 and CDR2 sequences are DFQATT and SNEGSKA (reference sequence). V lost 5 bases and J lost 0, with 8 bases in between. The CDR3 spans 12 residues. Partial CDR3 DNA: TGCAGTGCTCAGGGGACCTCCTACGAG. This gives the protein CSAQGTSYE. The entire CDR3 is CSAQGTSYEQYF.

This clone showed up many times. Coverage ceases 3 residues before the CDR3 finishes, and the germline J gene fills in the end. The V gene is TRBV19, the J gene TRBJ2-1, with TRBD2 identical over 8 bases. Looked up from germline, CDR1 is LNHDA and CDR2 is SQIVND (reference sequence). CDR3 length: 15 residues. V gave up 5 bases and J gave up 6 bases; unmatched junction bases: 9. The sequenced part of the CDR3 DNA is TGTGCCAGTAGTCCGCGCCTAAGCGGGAGCAATGAG. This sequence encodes CASSPRLSGSNE. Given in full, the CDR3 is CASSPRLSGSNEQFF. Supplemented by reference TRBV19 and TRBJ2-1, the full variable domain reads DGGITQSPKYLFRKEGQNVTLSCEQNLNHDAMYWYRQDPGQGLRLIYYSQIVNDFQKGDIAEGYSVSREKKESFPLTVTSAQKNPTAFYLCASSPRLSGSNEQFFGPGTRLTVL.

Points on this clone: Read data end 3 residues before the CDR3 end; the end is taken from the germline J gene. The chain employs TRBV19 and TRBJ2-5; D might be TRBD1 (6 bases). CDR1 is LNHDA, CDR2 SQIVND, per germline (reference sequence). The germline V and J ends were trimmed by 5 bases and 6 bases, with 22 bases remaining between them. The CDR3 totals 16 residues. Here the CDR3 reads CASSPSRQATTQTQYF. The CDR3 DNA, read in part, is TGTGCCAGTAGTCCCTCAAGACAGGCAACTACTCAGACC.

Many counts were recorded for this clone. This CDR3 is CAWSSQGGTEAFF. The CDR3 DNA, read in part, is TGTGCCTGGAGTTCTCAGGGTGGCACTGAA. This chain joins TRBV30 and TRBJ1-1, with a weak D call TRBD1 (5 bases). The read ends 3 residues shy of where the CDR3 ends; the end is completed using the germline J gene. The CDR3 is 13 residues long. V shed 2 bases and J shed 4 bases, with 11 bases lying between them. The germline CDR1 and CDR2 sequences are GTSNPN and SVGIG (reference sequence). The full variable domain, its missing parts supplied by reference TRBV30 and TRBJ1-1, is SQTIHQWPATLVQPVGSPLSLECTVEGTSNPNLYWYRQAAGRGLQLLFYSVGIGQISSEVPQNLSASRPQDRQFILSSKKLLLSDSGFYLCAWSSQGGTEAFFGQGTRLTVV.

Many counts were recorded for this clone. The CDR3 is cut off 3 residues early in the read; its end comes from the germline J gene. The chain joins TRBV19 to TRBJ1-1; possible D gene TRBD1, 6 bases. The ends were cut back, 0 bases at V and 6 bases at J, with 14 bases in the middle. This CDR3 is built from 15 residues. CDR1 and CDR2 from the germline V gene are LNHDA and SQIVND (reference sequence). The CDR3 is CASSIDVRGSAEAFF. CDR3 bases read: TGTGCCAGTAGTATAGATGTGAGGGGGTCGGCTGAA.

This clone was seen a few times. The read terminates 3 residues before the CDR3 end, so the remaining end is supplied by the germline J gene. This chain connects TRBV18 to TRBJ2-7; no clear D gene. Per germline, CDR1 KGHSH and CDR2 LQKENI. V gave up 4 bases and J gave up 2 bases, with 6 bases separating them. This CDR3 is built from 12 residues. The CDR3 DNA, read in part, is TGTGCCAGCTCACAAGCCCCCTACGAG. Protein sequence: CASSQAPYE. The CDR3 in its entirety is CASSQAPYEQYF.

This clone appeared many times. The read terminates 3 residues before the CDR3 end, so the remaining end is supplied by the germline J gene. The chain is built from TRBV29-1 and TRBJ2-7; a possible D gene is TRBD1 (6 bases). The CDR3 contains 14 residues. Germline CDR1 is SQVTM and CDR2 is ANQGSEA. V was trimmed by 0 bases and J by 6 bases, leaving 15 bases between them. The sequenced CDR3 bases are TGCAGCGTTGAAGAAGGGGGTAGATTAGGCGAG. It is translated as CSVEEGGRLGE. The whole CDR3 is CSVEEGGRLGEQYF.

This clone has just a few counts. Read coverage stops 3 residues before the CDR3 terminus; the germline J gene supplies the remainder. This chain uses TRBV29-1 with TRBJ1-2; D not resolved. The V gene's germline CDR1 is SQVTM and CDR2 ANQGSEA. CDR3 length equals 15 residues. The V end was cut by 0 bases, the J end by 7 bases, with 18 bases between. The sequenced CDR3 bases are TGCAGCGTTGAAGATCTGGGCAGAGAGGGTTTTGGC. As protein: CSVEDLGREGFG. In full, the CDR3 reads CSVEDLGREGFGYTF.

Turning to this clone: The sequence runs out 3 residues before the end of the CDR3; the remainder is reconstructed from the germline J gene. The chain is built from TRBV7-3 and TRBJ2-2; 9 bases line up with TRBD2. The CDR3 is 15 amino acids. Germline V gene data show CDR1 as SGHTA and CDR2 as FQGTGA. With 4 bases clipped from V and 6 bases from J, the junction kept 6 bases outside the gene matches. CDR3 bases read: TGTGCCAGCAGCTCACATAGCGGGAGTGCCGGGGAG. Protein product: CASSSHSGSAGE. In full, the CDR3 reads CASSSHSGSAGELFF.

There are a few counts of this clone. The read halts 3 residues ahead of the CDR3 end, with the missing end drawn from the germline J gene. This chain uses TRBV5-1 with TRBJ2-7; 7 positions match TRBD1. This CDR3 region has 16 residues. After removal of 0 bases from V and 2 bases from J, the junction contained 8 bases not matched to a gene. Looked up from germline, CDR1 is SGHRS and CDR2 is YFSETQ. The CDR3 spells CASSLGWGQGAYEQYF. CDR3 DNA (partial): TGCGCCAGCAGCTTGGGGTGGGGGCAGGGGGCCTACGAG.

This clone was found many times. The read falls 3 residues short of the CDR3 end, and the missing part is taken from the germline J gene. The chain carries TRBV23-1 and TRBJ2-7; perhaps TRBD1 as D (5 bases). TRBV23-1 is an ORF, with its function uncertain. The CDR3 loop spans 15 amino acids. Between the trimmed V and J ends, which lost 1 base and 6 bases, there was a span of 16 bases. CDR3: CASSQCWLRVAEQYF. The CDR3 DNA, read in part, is TGCGCCAGCAGTCAATGTTGGCTCAGGGTGGCCGAG.

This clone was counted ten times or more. The part of the CDR3 DNA that was read is TGTGCCAGCAGCTTTACAGGGGGAACTGAA. The encoded protein is CASSFTGGTE. The CDR3 as a whole reads CASSFTGGTEAFF. The J gene is TRBJ1-1, the V gene TRBV5-5; the match to TRBD1 covers 8 bases. The read falls 3 residues short of the CDR3 end, and the missing part is taken from the germline J gene. Germline V gene lookup returns CDR1 SGHKS and CDR2 YYEKEE (reference sequence). Unmatched junction bases numbered 2, after V lost 2 bases and J lost 5 bases. CDR3 size: 13 residues.

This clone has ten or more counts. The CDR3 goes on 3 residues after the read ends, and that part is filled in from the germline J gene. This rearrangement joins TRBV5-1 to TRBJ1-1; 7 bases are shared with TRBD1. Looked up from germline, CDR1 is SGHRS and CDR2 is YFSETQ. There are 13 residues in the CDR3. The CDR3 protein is CASSLTGRQEAFF. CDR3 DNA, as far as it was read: TGCGCCAGCAGCCTGACAGGGAGGCAGGAA.

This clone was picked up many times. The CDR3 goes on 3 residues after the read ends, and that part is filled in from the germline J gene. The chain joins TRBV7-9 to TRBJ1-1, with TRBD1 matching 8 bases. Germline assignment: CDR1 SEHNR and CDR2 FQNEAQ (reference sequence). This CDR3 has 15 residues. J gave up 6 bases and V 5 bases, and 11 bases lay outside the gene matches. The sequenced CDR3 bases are TGTGCCAGCAGCGCAACGTCAGGGGGCGGCCCTGAA. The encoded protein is CASSATSGGGPE. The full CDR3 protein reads CASSATSGGGPEAFF.

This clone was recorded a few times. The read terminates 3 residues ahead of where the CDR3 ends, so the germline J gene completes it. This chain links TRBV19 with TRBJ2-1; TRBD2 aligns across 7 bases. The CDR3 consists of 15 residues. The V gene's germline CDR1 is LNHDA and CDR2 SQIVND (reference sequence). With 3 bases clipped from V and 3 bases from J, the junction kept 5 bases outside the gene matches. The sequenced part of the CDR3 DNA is TGTGCCAGTAGTATCCTAGCGGAGAGCTACAATGAG. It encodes CASSILAESYNE. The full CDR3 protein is CASSILAESYNEQFF.

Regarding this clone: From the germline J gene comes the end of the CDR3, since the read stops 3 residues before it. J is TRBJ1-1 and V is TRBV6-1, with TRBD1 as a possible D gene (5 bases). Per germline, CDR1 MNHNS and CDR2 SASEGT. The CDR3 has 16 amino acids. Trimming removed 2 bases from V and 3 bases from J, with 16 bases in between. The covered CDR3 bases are TGTGCCAGCAGTGAAAGAACGGTTGGAGGGGACACTGAA. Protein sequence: CASSERTVGGDTE. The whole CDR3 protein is CASSERTVGGDTEAFF.

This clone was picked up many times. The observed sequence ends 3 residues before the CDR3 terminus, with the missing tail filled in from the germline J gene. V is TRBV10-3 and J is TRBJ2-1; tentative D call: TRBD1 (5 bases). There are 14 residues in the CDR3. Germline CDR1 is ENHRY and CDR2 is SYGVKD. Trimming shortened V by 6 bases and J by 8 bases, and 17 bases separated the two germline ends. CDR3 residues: CAIRAGKDRDEQFF. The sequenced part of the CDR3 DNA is TGTGCCATCAGAGCAGGGAAGGATCGGGATGAG.

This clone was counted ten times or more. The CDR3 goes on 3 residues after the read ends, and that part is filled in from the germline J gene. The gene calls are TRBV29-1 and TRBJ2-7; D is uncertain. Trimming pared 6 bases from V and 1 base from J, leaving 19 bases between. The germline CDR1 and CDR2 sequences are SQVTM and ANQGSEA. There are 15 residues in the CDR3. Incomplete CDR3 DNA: TGCAGCGTAGGCCAATGGAATGGGCAGTCCTACGAG. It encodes CSVGQWNGQSYE. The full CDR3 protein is CSVGQWNGQSYEQYF.

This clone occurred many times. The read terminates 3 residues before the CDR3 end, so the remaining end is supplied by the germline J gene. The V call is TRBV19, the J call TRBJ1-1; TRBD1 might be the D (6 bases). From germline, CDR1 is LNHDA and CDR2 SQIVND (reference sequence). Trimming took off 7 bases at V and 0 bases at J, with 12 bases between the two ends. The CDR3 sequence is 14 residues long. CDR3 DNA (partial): TGTGCCAGTAAACAGGGCATAATGAACACTGAA. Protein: CASKQGIMNTE. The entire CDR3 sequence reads CASKQGIMNTEAFF. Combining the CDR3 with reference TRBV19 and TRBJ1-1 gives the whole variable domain DGGITQSPKYLFRKEGQNVTLSCEQNLNHDAMYWYRQDPGQGLRLIYYSQIVNDFQKGDIAEGYSVSREKKESFPLTVTSAQKNPTAFYLCASKQGIMNTEAFFGQGTRLTVV.

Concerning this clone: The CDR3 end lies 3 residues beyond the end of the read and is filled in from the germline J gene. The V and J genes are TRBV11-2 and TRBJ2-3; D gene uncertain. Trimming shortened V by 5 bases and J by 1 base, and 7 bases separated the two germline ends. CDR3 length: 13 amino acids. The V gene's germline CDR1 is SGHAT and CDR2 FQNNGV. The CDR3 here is CASSGGRTDTQYF. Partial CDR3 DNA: TGTGCCAGCAGCGGTGGGCGCACAGATACG. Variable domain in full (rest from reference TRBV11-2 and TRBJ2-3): EAGVAQSPRYKIIEKRQSVAFWCNPISGHATLYWYQQILGQGPKLLIQFQNNGVVDDSQLPKDRFSAERLKGVDSTLKIQPAKLEDSAVYLCASSGGRTDTQYFGPGTRLTVL.

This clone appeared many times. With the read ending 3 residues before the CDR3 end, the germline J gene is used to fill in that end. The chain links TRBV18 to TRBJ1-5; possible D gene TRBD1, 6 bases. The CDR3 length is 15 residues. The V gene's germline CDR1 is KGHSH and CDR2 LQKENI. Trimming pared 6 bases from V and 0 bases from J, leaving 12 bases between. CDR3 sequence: CASSAGHDSNQPQHF. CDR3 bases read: TGTGCCAGCTCGGCGGGACATGATAGCAATCAGCCC.

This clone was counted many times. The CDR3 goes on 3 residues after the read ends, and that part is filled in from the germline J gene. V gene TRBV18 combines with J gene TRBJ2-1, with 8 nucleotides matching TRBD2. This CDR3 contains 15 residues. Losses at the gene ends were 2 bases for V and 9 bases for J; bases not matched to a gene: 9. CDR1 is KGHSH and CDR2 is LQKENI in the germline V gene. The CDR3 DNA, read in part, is TGTGCCAGCTCACCAGAAGCGGGAGACGGGAGTGAG. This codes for CASSPEAGDGSE. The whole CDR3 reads CASSPEAGDGSEQFF.

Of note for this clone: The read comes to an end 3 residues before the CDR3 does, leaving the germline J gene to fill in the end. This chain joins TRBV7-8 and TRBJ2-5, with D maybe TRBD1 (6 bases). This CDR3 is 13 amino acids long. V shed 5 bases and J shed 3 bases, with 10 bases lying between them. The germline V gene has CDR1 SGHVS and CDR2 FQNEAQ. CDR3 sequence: CASSPGQKETQYF. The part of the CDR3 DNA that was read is TGTGCCAGCAGCCCCGGACAGAAAGAGACC. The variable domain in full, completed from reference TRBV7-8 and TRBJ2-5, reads GAGVSQSPRYKVAKRGQDVALRCDPISGHVSLFWYQQALGQGPEFLTYFQNEAQLDKSGLPSDRFFAERPEGSVSTLKIQRTQQEDSAVYLCASSPGQKETQYFGPGTRLLVL.